These T cell receptor beta chains were read from a single sample in a study of T cell responses to AZD1222 COVID-19 vaccine. Produced via immunoSEQ multiplex PCR; TCRdb's table is partial and in-frame only. The table lists about 66,000 clones, roughly 87% of them singletons. The sample consisted of peripheral blood, taken on day 0 of AZD1222 vaccination. Source of these receptors: an adult in good health. CDR3s include the opening cysteine and the closing phenylalanine or tryptophan. A D gene is named only where the DNA matches it firmly. Only some rows state a clone size, as once, few, many or a class for expanded clones.

D gene: .; V gene: TRBV6-1; clone size: .; J gene: TRBJ2-3; CDR3 protein: CASSEAGIRADTQYF; CDR3 DNA: TGTGCCAGCAGTGAAGCCGGTATCCGGGCAGATACGCAGTATTTT
D gene: TRBD2; V gene: TRBV6-5; clone size: few; J gene: TRBJ2-7; CDR3 protein: CASRTRLAGDYEQYF; CDR3 DNA: TGTGCCAGCAGAACCAGACTAGCGGGGGACTACGAGCAGTACTTC
D gene: .; V gene: TRBV7-9; clone size: .; J gene: TRBJ2-3; CDR3 protein: CASSQQQGTDTRYF; CDR3 DNA: TGTGCCAGCAGCCAGCAACAGGGAACAGATACGCGGTATTTT
D gene: TRBD2; V gene: TRBV6-2/TRBV6-3; clone size: .; J gene: TRBJ2-7; CDR3 protein: CASSLAGGSSYEQYF; CDR3 DNA: TGTGCCAGCAGTCTAGCGGGAGGGTCCTCCTACGAGCAGTACTTC
D gene: TRBD1; V gene: TRBV4-2; clone size: .; J gene: TRBJ1-2; CDR3 protein: CASSPSDRGRFPGYTF; CDR3 DNA: TGTGCCAGCAGCCCCTCCGACAGGGGCCGATTTCCTGGCTACACCTTC
D gene: .; V gene: TRBV9; clone size: .; J gene: TRBJ1-2; CDR3 protein: CASNQQPGTPYGYTF; CDR3 DNA: TGTGCCAGCAACCAACAACCAGGGACGCCCTATGGCTACACCTTC
D gene: TRBD1; V gene: TRBV5-5; clone size: .; J gene: TRBJ1-1; CDR3 protein: CASSLGTGNTEAFF; CDR3 DNA: TGTGCCAGCAGCTTAGGGACAGGGAACACTGAAGCTTTCTTT
D gene: .; V gene: TRBV7-8; clone size: once; J gene: TRBJ2-5; CDR3 protein: CASSLPDRPPNF; CDR3 DNA: TGTGCCAGCAGCTTACCCGACAGGCCCCCTAACTTC
D gene: .; V gene: TRBV12-3/TRBV12-4; clone size: once; J gene: TRBJ1-5; CDR3 protein: CASSFIGNQPQHF; CDR3 DNA: TGTGCCAGCAGTTTTATTGGCAATCAGCCCCAGCATTTT
D gene: .; V gene: TRBV28; clone size: .; J gene: TRBJ2-3; CDR3 protein: CASSLPRGRSTDTQYF; CDR3 DNA: TGTGCCAGCAGTCTCCCCCGGGGCCGTAGCACAGATACGCAGTATTTT
D gene: TRBD1; V gene: TRBV6-5; clone size: .; J gene: TRBJ1-3; CDR3 protein: CASKTGDTGNTIYF; CDR3 DNA: TGTGCCAGCAAAACAGGGGACACTGGAAACACCATATATTTT
D gene: .; V gene: TRBV28; clone size: .; J gene: TRBJ2-1; CDR3 protein: CASNRESSYNEQFF; CDR3 DNA: TGTGCCAGCAATCGCGAGAGCTCCTACAATGAGCAGTTCTTC
D gene: .; V gene: TRBV30; clone size: .; J gene: TRBJ2-5; CDR3 protein: CAWTSLSTGTGEETQYF; CDR3 DNA: TGTGCCTGGACTTCACTATCAACCGGGACTGGGGAAGAGACCCAGTACTTC
D gene: .; V gene: TRBV5-3; clone size: .; J gene: TRBJ1-2; CDR3 protein: CARSLVDRDTPNYGYTF; CDR3 DNA: TGTGCCAGAAGCTTGGTTGATAGGGATACTCCTAACTATGGCTACACCTTC
D gene: TRBD1; V gene: TRBV6-5; clone size: .; J gene: TRBJ1-3; CDR3 protein: CASSYTNRGAGNTIYF; CDR3 DNA: TGTGCCAGCAGTTACACCAACAGGGGAGCGGGAAACACCATATATTTT
D gene: .; V gene: TRBV6-1; clone size: .; J gene: TRBJ1-1; CDR3 protein: CASSEVGVMNTEAFF; CDR3 DNA: TGTGCCAGCAGTGAAGTCGGGGTAATGAACACTGAAGCTTTCTTT
D gene: TRBD1; V gene: TRBV6-5; clone size: .; J gene: TRBJ1-3; CDR3 protein: CASRTGSSSGNTIYF; CDR3 DNA: TGTGCCAGCAGGACAGGGTCTTCTTCCGGAAACACCATATATTTT
D gene: .; V gene: TRBV5-1; clone size: once; J gene: TRBJ1-1; CDR3 protein: CASSWQGHTEAFF; CDR3 DNA: TGCGCCAGCAGCTGGCAGGGCCACACTGAAGCTTTCTTT
D gene: .; V gene: TRBV3-1/TRBV3-2; clone size: .; J gene: TRBJ1-4; CDR3 protein: CASSQGVRNYEKLFF; CDR3 DNA: TGTGCCAGCAGCCAAGGGGTCCGGAACTATGAAAAACTGTTTTTT
D gene: TRBD1; V gene: TRBV5-4; clone size: once; J gene: TRBJ1-3; CDR3 protein: CASSYDRAGNTIYF; CDR3 DNA: TGTGCCAGCAGTTACGACAGGGCTGGAAACACCATATATTTT
D gene: .; V gene: TRBV19; clone size: .; J gene: TRBJ1-1; CDR3 protein: CASSIGGVNTEAFF; CDR3 DNA: TGTGCCAGTAGTATAGGGGGGGTGAACACTGAAGCTTTCTTT
D gene: .; V gene: TRBV2; clone size: .; J gene: TRBJ1-2; CDR3 protein: CASSVPRGNGYTF; CDR3 DNA: TGTGCCAGCAGTGTCCCGAGGGGAAATGGCTACACCTTC
D gene: TRBD2; V gene: TRBV7-6; clone size: .; J gene: TRBJ2-5; CDR3 protein: CASSPSSGGKETQYF; CDR3 DNA: TGTGCCAGCAGCCCATCTAGCGGGGGGAAGGAGACCCAGTACTTC
D gene: TRBD1; V gene: TRBV7-8; clone size: .; J gene: TRBJ2-7; CDR3 protein: CASRGQGFGEQYF; CDR3 DNA: TGTGCCAGCAGGGGACAGGGGTTTGGGGAGCAGTACTTC
D gene: TRBD1; V gene: TRBV5-4; clone size: .; J gene: TRBJ1-2; CDR3 protein: CASSLGGQNYGYTF; CDR3 DNA: TGTGCCAGCAGCTTGGGGGGACAGAACTATGGCTACACCTTC
D gene: TRBD2; V gene: TRBV29-1; clone size: .; J gene: TRBJ2-7; CDR3 protein: CSVRGGGGEQYF; CDR3 DNA: TGCAGCGTTCGCGGGGGAGGAGGCGAGCAGTACTTC
D gene: .; V gene: TRBV6-1; clone size: once; J gene: TRBJ1-2; CDR3 protein: CASSEAPGAGVYGYTF; CDR3 DNA: TGTGCCAGCAGTGAAGCGCCGGGGGCAGGAGTGTATGGCTACACCTTC
D gene: .; V gene: TRBV10-2; clone size: .; J gene: TRBJ1-4; CDR3 protein: CASSVAGNNEKLFF; CDR3 DNA: TGCGCCAGCAGTGTAGCAGGGAATAATGAAAAACTGTTTTTT
D gene: TRBD2; V gene: TRBV4-2; clone size: .; J gene: TRBJ2-1; CDR3 protein: CASSQDEGLAADNEQFF; CDR3 DNA: TGTGCCAGCAGCCAAGATGAGGGACTAGCGGCTGACAATGAGCAGTTCTTC
D gene: .; V gene: TRBV2; clone size: .; J gene: TRBJ1-1; CDR3 protein: CATDGGDAEAFF; CDR3 DNA: TGTGCCACCGACGGGGGGGACGCTGAAGCTTTCTTT
D gene: TRBD1; V gene: TRBV28; clone size: .; J gene: TRBJ1-5; CDR3 protein: CASSLPRTGGYEPQHF; CDR3 DNA: TGTGCCAGCAGTCTTCCCCGGACAGGGGGTTATGAGCCCCAGCATTTT
D gene: .; V gene: TRBV7-2; clone size: .; J gene: TRBJ1-2; CDR3 protein: CASSLDRSGSSYGYTF; CDR3 DNA: TGTGCCAGCAGCTTAGATCGGTCGGGGAGCAGCTATGGCTACACCTTC